These 19 T cell receptor beta chains came from one sample sequenced in a study of OX40 agonist ivuxolimab in advanced cancers. The method was immunoSEQ multiplex PCR; TCRdb's version includes in-frame clones alone and lacks a portion of them. The sample has about 80,000 clones, around nine tenths seen once; the top ten hold more than 0.45%. Sample: CD4+ or CD8+ T cells sorted from blood, taken in a trial of the OX40 agonist ivuxolimab. Receptors originate from an adult with an advanced solid tumor such as melanoma, head and neck, liver or kidney cancer.

V gene TRBV7-9 combines with J gene TRBJ1-2; D is undetermined. The germline V gene encodes CDR1 SEHNR and CDR2 FQNEAQ (reference sequence). CDR3 length: 15 residues. Trimming pared 1 base from V and 2 bases from J, leaving 11 bases between. Here the CDR3 DNA reads TGTGCCAGCAGCTTAGGAATGGCAGGCAACTATGGCTACACCTTC. Translating gives CASSLGMAGNYGYTF. Full variable domain (remainder filled in from reference TRBV7-9 and TRBJ1-2): DTGVSQNPRHKITKRGQNVTFRCDPISEHNRLYWYRQTLGQGPEFLTYFQNEAQLEKSRLLSDRFSAERPKGSFSTLEIQRTEQGDSAMYLCASSLGMAGNYGYTFGSGTRLTVV.

The rearrangement uses TRBV2 and TRBJ1-1, with D possibly TRBD1 on 5 matching bases. Trimming left V 4 bases short and J 1 base short, with 10 bases between. The CDR3 covers 14 residues. In germline, CDR1 is SNHLY, CDR2 FYNNEI. The CDR3 spells CASSVVRENTEAFF. The CDR3 DNA follows: TGTGCCAGCAGTGTAGTCAGGGAGAACACTGAAGCTTTCTTT.

The rearrangement uses TRBV11-2 and TRBJ1-2; unclear D gene. Germline loops: CDR1 SGHAT, CDR2 FQNNGV. The CDR3 length is 14 residues. Trimming took off 4 bases at V and 2 bases at J, with 11 bases between the two ends. The CDR3 region has the DNA TGTGCCAGCAGCTCCCCCGGCAGCAACTATGGCTACACCTTC. Translation gives CASSSPGSNYGYTF.

The V gene is TRBV19, the J gene TRBJ2-1; unclear D gene. Germline CDR1 and CDR2: LNHDA and SQIVND (reference sequence). The CDR3 covers 11 residues. Trimming took off 6 bases at V and 9 bases at J, with 9 bases between the two ends. CDR3 sequence (DNA): TGTGCCAGTAGGGGTCAGGTTGAGCAGTTCTTC. This encodes CASRGQVEQFF.

The gene calls are TRBV5-1 and TRBJ2-1; D not resolved. In germline, CDR1 is SGHRS, CDR2 YFSETQ. With 1 base removed from V and 2 bases from J, the gap between germline ends came to 16 bases. This CDR3 spans 17 amino acids. As DNA, the CDR3 is TGCGCCAGCAGCTTGCGGGCAGTGGGGAACACCTACAATGAGCAGTTCTTC. It translates to CASSLRAVGNTYNEQFF.

The rearrangement links TRBV11-3 to TRBJ2-2; TRBD2 aligns across 8 bases. Per the germline V gene, CDR1 is SGHNT and CDR2 is YENEEA. The trim removed 4 bases at V and 6 bases at J, leaving 1 base unmatched. The CDR3 extends over 13 amino acids. The CDR3 protein is CASSSGGSGELFF. Here the CDR3 DNA reads TGTGCCAGCAGCTCGGGGGGGTCCGGGGAGCTGTTTTTT.

The J gene is TRBJ1-3, the V gene TRBV18, with TRBD1 as a possible D gene (6 bases). This CDR3 contains 16 residues. Germline-derived CDR1 and CDR2 are KGHSH and LQKENI. Trimming cost V 3 bases and J 3 bases, with 15 bases left between them. The CDR3 protein is CASSPGQPVSGNTIYF. For the CDR3, the DNA is TGTGCCAGCTCACCTGGACAGCCCGTGAGTGGAAACACCATATATTTT.

This clone showed up just a few times. This chain connects TRBV7-9 to TRBJ2-7; D possibly matches TRBD1 or TRBD2 (5 bases each). The CDR3 totals 16 residues. V lost 5 bases and J lost 2, with 19 bases in between. Germline CDR1 SEHNR, CDR2 FQNEAQ (reference sequence). CDR3 in DNA: TGTGCCAGCAGCAGCGAGGGACGGACGATCACCTACGAGCAGTACTTC. Its translation is CASSSEGRTITYEQYF.

V is TRBV5-6 and J is TRBJ2-1; maybe TRBD2 (6 bases). Per germline, CDR1 SGHDT and CDR2 YYEEEE. The CDR3 contains 13 residues. Trimming took 5 bases from V and 9 from J, leaving 15 bases between them. CDR3 coding DNA: TGTGCCAGCAGGGCTAGTGGGGGGTCTGAGCAGTTCTTC. Translated, it gives CASRASGGSEQFF.

The chain links TRBV7-9 to TRBJ1-2; D possibly corresponds to TRBD1 (5 bases). There are 13 residues in the CDR3. V was clipped by 2 bases and J by 8 bases, with 12 bases between them. Looked up from germline, CDR1 is SEHNR and CDR2 is FQNEAQ (reference sequence). CDR3 sequence reads: CASSLSGGEGYTF. The CDR3 DNA sequence: TGTGCCAGCAGCTTATCCGGGGGGGAAGGCTACACCTTC.

V usage is TRBV5-4 and J usage is TRBJ2-7; no reliable D call. The CDR3 is 14 residues long. CDR1 is SGHNT, CDR2 YYREEE, per germline (reference sequence). V lost 4 bases to trimming and J lost 3 bases, with 14 bases between them. DNA of the CDR3: TGTGCCAGCAGCCCGTGGGCGGCGAACTACGAGCAGTACTTC. Residues: CASSPWAANYEQYF.

This chain connects TRBV6-1 to TRBJ1-3; D is undetermined. This CDR3 has 14 amino acids. Germline V gene lookup returns CDR1 MNHNS and CDR2 SASEGT. Trimming pared 1 base from V and 2 bases from J, leaving 6 bases between. The CDR3 nucleotides are TGTGCCAGCAGTGAAGGAGGGACTGGAAACACCATATATTTT. Translation gives CASSEGGTGNTIYF.

J is TRBJ2-3 and V is TRBV7-9; D call uncertain. Trimming left V 0 bases short and J 3 bases short, with 4 bases between. CDR3 size: 13 residues. Germline V gene sequence: CDR1 SEHNR, CDR2 FQNEAQ (reference sequence). Here the CDR3 DNA reads TGTGCCAGCAGCTTAGCCAGAACAGATACGCAGTATTTT. This codes for CASSLARTDTQYF. Full variable domain (outside the CDR3, taken from reference TRBV7-9 and TRBJ2-3): DTGVSQNPRHKITKRGQNVTFRCDPISEHNRLYWYRQTLGQGPEFLTYFQNEAQLEKSRLLSDRFSAERPKGSFSTLEIQRTEQGDSAMYLCASSLARTDTQYFGPGTRLTVL.

The rearrangement joins TRBV7-3 to TRBJ2-2, with D tentatively TRBD2 (5 bases). The germline V gene has CDR1 SGHTA and CDR2 FQGTGA. This CDR3 comprises 15 residues. Trimming removed 5 bases from V and 5 bases from J, with 15 bases in between. In DNA form, the CDR3 reads TGTGCCAGCAGCCCGATAGCACCGGGGACCGGGGAGCTGTTTTTT. Translated: CASSPIAPGTGELFF.

The V and J genes are TRBV7-2 and TRBJ1-4, with a weak D call TRBD1 (5 bases). From germline, CDR1 is SGHTA and CDR2 FQGNSA. The CDR3 runs to 12 residues. V dropped 1 base and J dropped 12 bases, with 9 bases sitting between them. The CDR3 DNA is TGTGCCAGCAGCTTAGTCCGGGACCAACTGTTTTTT. Its translation is CASSLVRDQLFF.

The chain carries TRBV5-6 and TRBJ2-1, with TRBD1 matching 9 bases. The junction had 16 bases not matched to a gene; V was cut back by 3 bases and J by 15 bases. CDR3 length: 15 amino acids. Germline-derived CDR1 and CDR2 are SGHDT and YYEEEE. The CDR3 loop reads CASSSRDRALARWFF. The CDR3 nucleotides are TGTGCCAGCAGCTCCCGGGACAGGGCCCTGGCTCGGTGGTTCTTC.

This chain links TRBV18 with TRBJ1-3, with TRBD1 matching over 8 bases. The CDR3 loop spans 16 amino acids. V shed 0 bases and J 2 bases; nucleotides not matched to a gene: 3. In germline, CDR1 is KGHSH, CDR2 LQKENI. CDR3 sequence: CASSPPSDRAGNTIYF. For the CDR3, the DNA is TGTGCCAGCTCACCACCATCGGACAGGGCTGGAAACACCATATATTTT.

The chain has TRBV10-2 and TRBJ2-7; 8 positions agree with TRBD1. There are 17 residues in the CDR3. Unmatched junction bases numbered 10, after V lost 0 bases and J lost 3 bases. CDR1 and CDR2 (germline): WSHSY, SAAADI. The CDR3 here is CASSESFGVTGVYEQYF. In nucleotides, the CDR3 is TGCGCCAGCAGTGAGTCTTTTGGGGTGACAGGGGTCTACGAGCAGTACTTC.

The V and J genes are TRBV27 and TRBJ1-1, with D perhaps matching TRBD1 (5 bases). CDR3 size: 13 residues. V lost 8 bases to trimming and J lost 1 base, with 11 bases between them. Germline V lookup: CDR1 MNHEY, CDR2 SMNVEV (reference sequence). The CDR3, as DNA: TGTGCCAGCCGGGGGAGGGGGAACACTGAAGCTTTCTTT. This encodes CASRGRGNTEAFF.